This T cell receptor beta chain was sequenced during a study of T cell responses to AZD1222 COVID-19 vaccine. The study's findings and limits: Across the whole spike, CD4 TCRs peaked at regions 160-218 and 743-854. With two AZD1222 doses given, Spike-specific TCR breadth and depth both rose. Repertoire samples came only from after the peak T cell response.

Sequencing used immunoSEQ multiplex PCR; TCRdb keeps in-frame clones, though not all of them. Here the sample spans 200,000 to 250,000 clones, under 95% being singletons. About this clone: Its matching antigen is unknown.

The sequences come from peripheral blood, collected on day 0 of MenACWY control vaccination. This receptor was taken from an adult in good health.

CDR3 region: CASNGEWNSPLHF. CDR3 DNA sequence: TGTGCCAGCAACGGGGAGTGGAATTCACCCCTCCACTTT. The chain carries TRBV12-3 or TRBV12-4 and TRBJ1-6; D ambiguous. The CDR3 loop spans 13 amino acids. The germline V and J ends were trimmed by 7 bases and 7 bases, with 11 bases remaining between them.